This note documents a single T cell receptor (beta chain) sequence. This sample stems from a study of shared clonotypes between healthy human individuals. Germline CDR1 MNHEY, CDR2 SVGAGI. The trim removed 0 bases at V and 8 bases at J, leaving 6 bases unmatched. This CDR3 has 15 residues. It was CD45RO-negative cells, positively selected for CCR7, that made up naive CD8 cells, with terminally differentiated effector memory CD45RA+ cells excluded. Assay: immunoSEQ multiplex PCR; the TCRdb copy retains only in-frame clones and omits some. The sample shows 550,000 to 600,000 clones, roughly 98% of them seen only once.

Sequencing input: naive CD8+ T cells sorted from blood. The rearrangement joins TRBV6-5 to TRBJ1-4; 7 nucleotides agree with TRBD1. This receptor was taken from a man in his thirties or forties in good health. CDR3 in DNA: TGTGCCAGCAGTTACTCGACTGGGACAGAAGAAAAACTGTTTTTT. It encodes CASSYSTGTEEKLFF.